This paragraph covers one T cell receptor beta chain sequence. Which antigen it targets is not known. Base qualities are not provided; no much larger clone lies one nucleotide away. The data derive from a study of CD8+CD57+ T cells in acquired aplastic anemia (dated by TCRdb to the late 2010s). General notes on the study: DNA extracted from sorted CD4+ and CD8+ cells had a mean of around 3 ug, with a range of roughly 0.19 to 27.4 ug. For healthy donor samples, the average read count was around 9.9 million for CD4+ cells and around 12 million for CD8+ cells.

Profiling of TCR beta VDJ combinations and CDR3 sequences used genomic DNA as the template. An Illumina HiSeq 2000 was the platform used for TCR repertoire sequencing. In the authors' own workflow: TRBV/TRBJ rearrangement plots, CDR3 size and DJ length profiles, and Simpson's diversity index were used to assess repertoires. The most abundant DNA sequence in the deep sequencing data was defined as the immunodominant clone. CDR3 amino acid sequences were checked for sharing across subjects and were also compared against the VDJdb database and published repertoires. The public reads were reanalyzed by TCRdb: fastp trimming at Q25, MiXCR alignment, in-frame beta chains only. Rows merge per CDR3 protein into single entries with the most common DNA and genes. These V and J calls rely on TCRdb rather than the paper's analysis. In this sample the table shows under 200,000 distinct CDR3 sequences, around 60% of which occur a single time. The ten largest make up under 50% of the sample.

What the study reported, not specific to this receptor: Around 30 CD8+ CDR3 sequences were shared between patients and controls but appeared highly expressed in patients and within their immunodominant clones. No significant difference in CD8+ Simpson's diversity was found between patients and healthy controls (P=0.060).

TCR repertoires of sorted CD4+ and CD8+ blood T cells from severe aplastic anemia patients and healthy subjects were deep-sequenced in the study. Ficoll-Paque density gradient centrifugation was used to isolate peripheral blood mononuclear cells. Before DNA extraction, CD4+ and CD8+ T cells were sorted with FACS or magnetic beads. The CDR3 goes from the cysteine to the phenylalanine over 16 residues. Only the CDR3 DNA stays, 48 bases, in frame from base 1. V trim: 1 base; J trim: 5 bases; unmatched bases: 8. The CDR1 and CDR2 encoded by the germline V gene (reference sequence) are LNHNV and YYDKDF. The clonotype comes from a human donor in good health. The sample was sorted CD4+, CD8+, or CD8+CD57+ T cells (not recorded which) from PBMCs. The sequence is built from TRBV15 and TRBJ2-7; 10 middle bases align to TRBD2. The CDR3 has the sequence CATSRGSASGRNEQYF. In nucleotide form, the sequence is TGTGCCACCAGCAGAGGATCGGCTAGCGGGAGAAACGAGCAGTACTTC.